The 25 T cell receptor beta chains below all came from one sample that was sequenced in a study of blood T cell repertoires in COVID-19. Produced via immunoSEQ multiplex PCR; TCRdb's table is partial and in-frame only. The sample holds some 200,000 clones, about 70% seen once. Material for sequencing was peripheral blood. The receptors were sampled from a woman aged 45-65 years with active or convalescent COVID-19.

Ten or more counts support this clone. This sequence joins TRBV3-1 (or the pseudogene TRBV3-2) and TRBJ1-5, with 10 bases fitting TRBD1. The germline CDR1 and CDR2 sequences are LGHDT and YNNKEL (reference sequence). V dropped 3 bases and J dropped 4; count of bases not matched to a gene: 12. The CDR3 sequence is 18 residues long. Here the CDR3 DNA reads TGTGCCAGCAGCCACCTCCCCGGGACAGGGGAAGGGAATCAGCCCCAGCATTTT. Amino acid sequence: CASSHLPGTGEGNQPQHF.

V gene TRBV19 combines with J gene TRBJ1-5, with unresolved D. This CDR3 spans 14 amino acids. In germline, CDR1 is LNHDA, CDR2 SQIVND (reference sequence). V was trimmed by 10 bases and J by 2 bases, leaving 15 bases between them. CDR3 protein: CATHTGEGNQPQHF. The CDR3 nucleotides are TGTGCCACCCACACCGGGGAGGGCAATCAGCCCCAGCATTTT.

The rearrangement links TRBV7-8 to TRBJ2-1, with 13 bases fitting TRBD2. Losses at the gene ends were 5 bases for V and 7 bases for J; bases not matched to a gene: 5. Germline V lookup: CDR1 SGHVS, CDR2 FQNEAQ. This CDR3 contains 15 residues. Here the CDR3 DNA reads TGTGCCAGCAGCCAGGTGGGACTAGCGGGGAATGAGCAGTTCTTC. This gives the protein CASSQVGLAGNEQFF. The whole variable domain, remainder taken from reference TRBV7-8 and TRBJ2-1, is GAGVSQSPRYKVAKRGQDVALRCDPISGHVSLFWYQQALGQGPEFLTYFQNEAQLDKSGLPSDRFFAERPEGSVSTLKIQRTQQEDSAVYLCASSQVGLAGNEQFFGPGTRLTVL.

This chain connects TRBV7-2 to TRBJ1-2; TRBD1 matches 7 bases. This CDR3 spans 13 amino acids. Germline assignment: CDR1 SGHTA and CDR2 FQGNSA. V was clipped by 2 bases and J by 7 bases; unmatched bases: 4. This CDR3 reads CASSLQGVGGYTF. CDR3 coding DNA: TGTGCCAGCAGCTTACAGGGGGTGGGTGGCTACACCTTC.

The chain joins TRBV19 to TRBJ1-2; 7 bases are shared with TRBD1. In germline, CDR1 is LNHDA, CDR2 SQIVND (reference sequence). The CDR3 totals 18 residues. Losses at the gene ends were 1 base for V and 1 base for J; bases not matched to a gene: 12. CDR3 loop: CASSIGLLRDSSNYGYTF. Here the CDR3 DNA reads TGTGCCAGTAGTATAGGCCTATTGAGGGACAGCAGTAACTATGGCTACACCTTC.

The genes are TRBV10-3 and TRBJ2-3; 7 bases are a match to TRBD1. Germline trimming cut 0 bases from V and 10 bases from J; bases unmatched to any gene: 7. This CDR3 contains 14 residues. CDR1 ENHRY and CDR2 SYGVKD come from the germline V gene. The CDR3 DNA reads as TGTGCCATCAGTGAGTCGGGGACAGATAAAGCGCAGTATTTT. This gives the protein CAISESGTDKAQYF.

The rearrangement links TRBV18 to TRBJ1-2, with TRBD1 identical over 9 bases. V lost 3 bases, J lost 7 bases, and 12 bases stayed unmatched. Germline loops: CDR1 KGHSH, CDR2 LQKENI. This CDR3 comprises 16 residues. CDR3 in amino acids: CASSPARGQGVFGYTF. The CDR3, as DNA: TGTGCCAGCTCACCCGCCCGGGGACAGGGCGTATTTGGCTACACCTTC.

This clone is a singleton in its sample. The chain carries TRBV7-2 and TRBJ1-6, with D unresolved. Germline lookup yields CDR1 SGHTA and CDR2 FQGNSA. V lost 5 bases, J lost 10 bases, and 15 bases lay in between. The CDR3 length is 14 residues. CDR3 DNA: TGTGCCAGCAGCCCAGGACTGGAGATCTCACCCCTCCACTTT. Translating gives CASSPGLEISPLHF.

This clone was seen just once. The chain links TRBV5-1 to TRBJ2-3; 8 bases align to TRBD1. V was pared by 6 bases and J by 0 bases, with 6 bases of the junction left unmatched. Germline V gives CDR1 SGHRS, CDR2 YFSETQ. The CDR3 is 15 amino acids. DNA for the CDR3: TGCGCCAGCAAAACGACAGGGGCCAGCACAGATACGCAGTATTTT. Encoded protein: CASKTTGASTDTQYF.

This clone was recorded a few times. The V gene is TRBV12-3 or TRBV12-4, the J gene TRBJ1-2; 8 bases align to TRBD1. The CDR3 covers 12 residues. The trim removed 6 bases at V and 7 bases at J, leaving 4 bases unmatched. The CDR3 DNA reads TGTGCCAGCAGCCAGGGGACAGGTGGCTACACCTTC. It is translated as CASSQGTGGYTF.

CDR3 residues: CSVPSYNEQFF. CDR3 in DNA: TGCAGCGTCCCCAGCTACAATGAGCAGTTCTTC. V and J are TRBV29-1 and TRBJ2-1; D is undetermined. V was pared by 6 bases and J by 3 bases, with 6 bases between. Germline V gives CDR1 SQVTM, CDR2 ANQGSEA. This CDR3 comprises 11 residues.

This clone was detected once. This chain links TRBV7-2 with TRBJ2-7; 8 bases are a match to TRBD1. Germline V gene lookup returns CDR1 SGHTA and CDR2 FQGNSA. The CDR3 length is 15 residues. After removal of 4 bases from V and 1 base from J, the junction contained 6 bases not matched to a gene. For the CDR3, the DNA is TGTGCCAGCAGCTCGCGGGACAGGTTATCCTACGAGCAGTACTTC. Protein sequence: CASSSRDRLSYEQYF.

The chain links TRBV7-2 to TRBJ2-5, with TRBD1 matching 12 bases. Germline-derived CDR1 and CDR2 are SGHTA and FQGNSA. Unmatched junction bases numbered 12, after V lost 5 bases and J lost 5 bases. This CDR3 comprises 17 residues. The DNA for the CDR3 is TGTGCCAGCAGCGTTCAAAACCGGGACAGGGGGCTTGAGACCCAGTACTTC. Its protein product is CASSVQNRDRGLETQYF.

The rearrangement uses TRBV6-6 and TRBJ1-1, with D perhaps TRBD1 (5 bases). The V and J ends lost 6 bases and 4 bases respectively, with 9 bases between them. The CDR3 extends over 12 amino acids. Germline V gene sequence: CDR1 MNHNY, CDR2 SVGAGI (reference sequence). The CDR3 DNA sequence: TGTGCCAGCAGCCCCCAGGGCACTGAAGCTTTCTTT. Its translation is CASSPQGTEAFF.

The V and J genes are TRBV7-9 and TRBJ1-2; 9 positions agree with TRBD1. Unmatched junction bases numbered 4, after V lost 1 base and J lost 1 base. The CDR3 runs 16 residues. Germline V gives CDR1 SEHNR, CDR2 FQNEAQ (reference sequence). The CDR3, as DNA: TGTGCCAGCAGCTTAGGGGGACAGGGCATTAACTATGGCTACACCTTC. Amino acid sequence: CASSLGGQGINYGYTF.

CDR3 amino acids: CASSLVTGPLNGYTF. The CDR3, as DNA: TGTGCCAGCAGCTTGGTGACAGGGCCCCTCAATGGCTACACCTTC. This chain joins TRBV7-2 and TRBJ1-2; the match to TRBD1 covers 7 bases. CDR3 length: 15 residues. Germline assignment: CDR1 SGHTA and CDR2 FQGNSA. Trimming at V came to 3 bases and at J to 6 bases, leaving 10 bases not matched to a gene. The whole variable domain, remainder taken from reference TRBV7-2 and TRBJ1-2, is GAGVSQSPSNKVTEKGKDVELRCDPISGHTALYWYRQSLGQGLEFLIYFQGNSAPDKSGLPSDRFSAERTGGSVSTLTIQRTQQEDSAVYLCASSLVTGPLNGYTFGSGTRLTVV.

The J gene is TRBJ2-3, the V gene TRBV18; D gene unclear. The CDR3 consists of 12 residues. Germline V CDR1 and CDR2: KGHSH, LQKENI. V was cut by 3 bases and J by 3 bases, with 4 bases left in between. The DNA for the CDR3 is TGTGCCAGCTCACCCCCAACAGATACGCAGTATTTT. Its protein product is CASSPPTDTQYF.

The chain links TRBV28 to TRBJ2-2, with a possible D match to TRBD2 (6 bases). V was shortened by 2 bases and J by 1 base, with 11 bases between the two germline ends. The CDR3 extends over 16 amino acids. CDR1 and CDR2 (germline): MDHEN, SYDVKM. CDR3 in DNA: TGTGCCAGCAGTTTACCCGTGGGGGGGAACACCGGGGAGCTGTTTTTT. Translating gives CASSLPVGGNTGELFF.

This clone was found once. This same CDR3 is encoded by further DNA sequences in the sample. This chain joins TRBV6-1 and TRBJ2-1, with 13 bases lining up with TRBD2. With V trimmed by 1 base and J by 7 bases, 4 bases remained unmatched. The CDR3 sequence is 16 residues long. Per the germline V gene, CDR1 is MNHNS and CDR2 is SASEGT. The CDR3 reads CASSEGLAGGINEQFF. The CDR3 DNA reads TGTGCCAGCAGTGAAGGACTAGCGGGGGGTATAAATGAGCAGTTCTTC.

A few counts support this clone. The chain has TRBV23-1 and TRBJ1-5; possibly TRBD1 for D (5 bases). TRBV23-1 is an ORF, and what it does is uncertain. The V gene lost 7 bases and the J gene lost 3 bases, with 19 bases spanning the gap. The CDR3 covers 16 residues. In DNA form, the CDR3 reads TGCGCCAGCACCCGAAAGGAGGGGTGTATCAATCAGCCCCAGCATTTT. This translates into CASTRKEGCINQPQHF.

The chain uses TRBV18 and TRBJ1-1; 8 bases map to TRBD1. The V and J ends lost 7 bases and 3 bases, in that order; junction bases with no gene match: 7. CDR3 length: 14 residues. CDR1 is KGHSH, CDR2 LQKENI, per germline. This CDR3 reads CASLYRGGDTEAFF. CDR3 bases: TGTGCCAGCTTGTACAGGGGGGGGGACACTGAAGCTTTCTTT.

The chain employs TRBV5-8 and TRBJ1-2; the D is unclear. V shed 0 bases and J shed 0 bases, with 9 bases lying between them. The CDR3 is 15 residues long. The germline V gene has CDR1 SGHTS and CDR2 YDEGEE. CDR3 loop: CASSLDSYPNYGYTF. CDR3 coding DNA: TGTGCCAGCAGCTTGGACAGCTATCCTAACTATGGCTACACCTTC.

J is TRBJ1-6 and V is TRBV4-3, with D possibly TRBD1 on 5 matching bases. The CDR3 is made up of 17 amino acids. Germline CDR1 reads LGHNA; CDR2 reads YSLEER. V shed 4 bases and J shed 6 bases, with 19 bases lying between them. As DNA, the CDR3 is TGCGCCAGCAGCCCGAGAAACGGACAACTGCGTAATTCACCCCTCCACTTT. Its protein product is CASSPRNGQLRNSPLHF.

This clone has a handful of counts. The J gene is TRBJ1-3, the V gene TRBV2; D is unclear. Germline V CDR1 and CDR2: SNHLY, FYNNEI. This CDR3 contains 13 residues. The V end lost 7 bases, the J end lost 6 bases, and 13 bases lay between the germline ends. Here the CDR3 reads CASNLGSLNTIYF. The CDR3, as DNA: TGTGCCAGCAACTTGGGCAGTTTAAACACCATATATTTT.

This rearrangement joins TRBV5-1 to TRBJ1-1; D not certain. This CDR3 region has 16 residues. Trimming shortened V by 1 base and J by 1 base, and 14 bases separated the two germline ends. The V gene's germline CDR1 is SGHRS and CDR2 YFSETQ. The CDR3 loop is CASSLFSGPTNTEAFF. Written as DNA, the CDR3 is TGCGCCAGCAGCTTGTTTTCTGGGCCTACGAACACTGAAGCTTTCTTT.